This T cell receptor (beta chain) was captured in a study of beta chain features in type 1 diabetes. Overall study context: There were 107,917,701 sorted cells examined across all samples. Notes on the study in general: For Type 1 diabetes patients, all four CD4+ subsets carried TCRB CDR3s that were moderately but significantly shorter. Small HLA sub-analyses could not settle whether HLA shapes TCRB rearrangement.

Per the germline V gene, CDR1 is MNHEY and CDR2 is SVGAGI. The trim removed 10 bases at V and 1 base at J, leaving 5 bases unmatched. The CDR3 spans 14 residues. Each of the CD4+ naive, central memory, regulatory and stem cell-like memory populations was sorted via CD45RO/CCR7/CD25/CD127/CD95/CD27. For this clone: Its specificity is unknown.

Of the isolated RNA, all was reverse transcribed, and so the sequenced material was expressed TCRB transcripts. The average output of naive, central memory and regulatory T cell samples was 3.6 million or so reads. TCRdb keeps only in-frame clones here, not all; method: immunoSEQ multiplex PCR. The data contain about 340,000 clones, about 13% of them seen just once; the ten biggest clones take up roughly 0.016%. Specimen: naive CD4+ T cells from blood. This sequence joins TRBV6-5 and TRBJ2-1, with TRBD2 matching 9 bases. The sequence derives from a young woman with type 1 diabetes. The chain's CDR3 is CATGAGGSYNEQFF. The CDR3 DNA reads as TGTGCCACCGGAGCGGGAGGATCCTACAATGAGCAGTTCTTC.